The entry below gives a single T cell receptor (beta chain) sequence along with its context. Antigen specificity is unknown. At one end, the junction sequence differs from germline, possibly due to a read error. These data are taken from a study of molecular identifiers for immune sequencing clone quantification. Study details: Five aliquots were made in replicates from the RNA of about 20,000 or 100,000 naive CD8 cells, and four were sequenced. Points from the study as a whole: In cases of identical TCR molecules sharing a barcode, highly expanded clone sizes could be underestimated.

Germline V gene lookup returns CDR1 SGHVS and CDR2 FNYEAQ. The CDR3 runs to 15 residues. Naive CD8 T cell sorting was performed on the CD8+CD4-CCR7+CD45RA+ phenotype. Previously described methods and listed TCR primers were employed for the bulk TCR libraries. TCRdb processed the PCR reads anew with MiXCR; each CDR3 protein has one entry. The sample carries approximately 630,000 distinct CDR3 sequences, about 25% recorded once. The rearrangement joins TRBV7-6 to TRBJ2-5; D ambiguous. The sequencing sample was made of naive CD8+ T cells from blood, with Jurkat cell RNA spiked in. As to subset: FACS-sorted CD8+CD4-CCR7+CD45RA+ naive T cells. This TCR derives from a human donor in good health. Some libraries in this study had Jurkat cell RNA spiked in. This chain's CDR3 is CASSPTPTAQETPYF. For the CDR3, the DNA is TGTGCCAGCAGCCCCACCCCCACCGCCCAAGAGACCCCGTACTTC.